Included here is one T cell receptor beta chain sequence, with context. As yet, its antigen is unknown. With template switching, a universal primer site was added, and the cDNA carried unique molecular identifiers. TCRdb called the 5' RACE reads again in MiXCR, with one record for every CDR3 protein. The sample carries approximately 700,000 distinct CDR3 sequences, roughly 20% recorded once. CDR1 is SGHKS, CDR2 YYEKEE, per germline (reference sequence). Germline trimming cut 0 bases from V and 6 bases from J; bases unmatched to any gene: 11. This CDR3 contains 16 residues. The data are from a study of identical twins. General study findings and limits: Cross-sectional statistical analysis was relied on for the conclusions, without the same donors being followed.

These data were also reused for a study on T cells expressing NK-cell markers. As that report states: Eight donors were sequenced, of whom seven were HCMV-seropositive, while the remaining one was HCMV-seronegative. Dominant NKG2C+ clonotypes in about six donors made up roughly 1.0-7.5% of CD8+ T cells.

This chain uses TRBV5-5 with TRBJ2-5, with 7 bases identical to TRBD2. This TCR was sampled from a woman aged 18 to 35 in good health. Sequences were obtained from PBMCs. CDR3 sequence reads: CASSLEWLAVLKTQYF. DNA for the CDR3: TGTGCCAGCAGCTTGGAGTGGCTAGCGGTCTTAAAGACCCAGTACTTC.